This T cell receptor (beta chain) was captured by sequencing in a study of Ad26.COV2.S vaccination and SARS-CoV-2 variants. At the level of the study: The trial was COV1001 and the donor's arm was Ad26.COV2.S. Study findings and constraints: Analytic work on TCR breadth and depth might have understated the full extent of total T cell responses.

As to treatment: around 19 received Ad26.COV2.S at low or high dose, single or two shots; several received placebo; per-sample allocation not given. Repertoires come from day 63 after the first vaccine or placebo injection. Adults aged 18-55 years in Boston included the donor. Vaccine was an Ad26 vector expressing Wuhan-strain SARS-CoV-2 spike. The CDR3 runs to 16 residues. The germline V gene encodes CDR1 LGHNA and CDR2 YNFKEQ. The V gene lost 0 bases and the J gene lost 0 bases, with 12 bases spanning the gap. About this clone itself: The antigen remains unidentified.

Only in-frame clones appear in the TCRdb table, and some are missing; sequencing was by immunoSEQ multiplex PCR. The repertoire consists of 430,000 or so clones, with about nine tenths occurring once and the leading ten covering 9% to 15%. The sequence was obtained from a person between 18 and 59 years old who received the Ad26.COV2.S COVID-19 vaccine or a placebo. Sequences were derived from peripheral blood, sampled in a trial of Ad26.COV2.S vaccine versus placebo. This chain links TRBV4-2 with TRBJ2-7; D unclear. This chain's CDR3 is CASSQEGWAPSYEQYF. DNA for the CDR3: TGTGCCAGCAGCCAAGAGGGATGGGCGCCCTCCTACGAGCAGTACTTC.